Listed here are 18 T cell receptor beta chains from one sample, sequenced in a study of blood T cell repertoires in COVID-19. The assay was immunoSEQ multiplex PCR, and TCRdb's table has in-frame clones only and misses some. The profile shows about 300,000 clones, around 86% of them singletons. Sample: PBMCs or T cells enriched from blood (not recorded which). These receptors all stem from a woman aged 18-35 years who had recovered from COVID-19.

The chain employs TRBV7-3 and TRBJ2-4, with 9 positions matching TRBD2. In germline, CDR1 is SGHTA, CDR2 FQGTGA. The length of the CDR3 is 14 residues. V dropped 2 bases and J dropped 6; count of bases not matched to a gene: 2. The CDR3 nucleotides read TGTGCCAGCAGCTTAGCTAGCGGGGCAAACATTCAGTACTTC. Protein: CASSLASGANIQYF.

V is TRBV18 and J is TRBJ1-5; possibly TRBD1 for D (5 bases). Between the trimmed V and J ends, which lost 2 bases and 1 base, there was a span of 9 bases. Looked up from germline, CDR1 is KGHSH and CDR2 is LQKENI. This CDR3 has 15 residues. As DNA, the CDR3 is TGTGCCAGCTCACCAGTCAGGGAAAGCAATCAGCCCCAGCATTTT. Amino acids: CASSPVRESNQPQHF. Filled out from reference TRBV18 and TRBJ1-5, the complete variable domain reads NAGVMQNPRHLVRRRGQEARLRCSPMKGHSHVYWYRQLPEEGLKFMVYLQKENIIDESGMPKERFSAEFPKEGPSILRIQQVVRGDSAAYFCASSPVRESNQPQHFGDGTRLSIL.

The chain employs TRBV27 and TRBJ1-1; 9 bases are shared with TRBD1. The CDR3 sequence is 16 residues long. CDR1 MNHEY and CDR2 SMNVEV come from the germline V gene (reference sequence). V shed 5 bases, J shed 6 bases, and the junction held 13 bases outside the gene matches. The CDR3 sequence: CASSKKVGQGSAEAFF. The CDR3 DNA reads as TGTGCCAGCAGTAAAAAGGTTGGACAGGGGAGCGCTGAAGCTTTCTTT.

The chain is built from TRBV5-1 and TRBJ2-1; a possible D gene is TRBD1 (6 bases). V lost 4 bases to trimming and J lost 8 bases, with 19 bases between them. The CDR3 loop spans 15 amino acids. Germline CDR1 SGHRS, CDR2 YFSETQ. CDR3 residues: CASSTGTSINDEQFF. The CDR3 DNA reads TGCGCCAGCAGCACCGGGACAAGTATTAACGATGAGCAGTTCTTC.

The V gene is TRBV27, the J gene TRBJ2-1; 11 bases are a match to TRBD2. Germline-derived CDR1 and CDR2 are MNHEY and SMNVEV (reference sequence). J was trimmed by 8 bases and V by 7 bases; bases with no gene match: 16. The length of the CDR3 is 17 residues. CDR3 loop: CASIPLLSSGRPDEQFF. CDR3 bases: TGTGCCAGCATCCCCCTCCTCTCTAGCGGGAGGCCGGATGAGCAGTTCTTC.

V usage is TRBV2 and J usage is TRBJ2-7, with a weak D call TRBD2 (5 bases). The CDR3 is 12 amino acids. Germline V lookup: CDR1 SNHLY, CDR2 FYNNEI. V lost 11 bases and J 4 bases, leaving 15 bases between the germline ends. As DNA, the CDR3 is TGTGCCTCCCTGGAGGCCGGATACGAGCAGTACTTC. Its translation is CASLEAGYEQYF.

The V call is TRBV19, the J call TRBJ1-3; the D gene is possibly TRBD1 (5 bases). Germline-derived CDR1 and CDR2 are LNHDA and SQIVND (reference sequence). The CDR3 is 16 amino acids. Between the trimmed V and J ends, which lost 5 bases and 0 bases, there was a span of 14 bases. The chain's CDR3 is CASSPWTLSSGNTIYF. The CDR3 DNA reads as TGTGCCAGTAGTCCTTGGACACTTTCCTCTGGAAACACCATATATTTT. The whole variable domain, filled in from reference TRBV19 and TRBJ1-3, reads DGGITQSPKYLFRKEGQNVTLSCEQNLNHDAMYWYRQDPGQGLRLIYYSQIVNDFQKGDIAEGYSVSREKKESFPLTVTSAQKNPTAFYLCASSPWTLSSGNTIYFGEGSWLTVV.

This chain joins TRBV4-1 and TRBJ1-4; TRBD1 is a possible D gene (6 bases). Germline V gene sequence: CDR1 MGHRA, CDR2 YSYEKL. The V end lost 0 bases, the J end lost 4 bases, and 12 bases lay between the germline ends. This CDR3 has 16 residues. The chain's CDR3 is CASSQESTGINEKLFF. In DNA form, the CDR3 reads TGCGCCAGCAGCCAAGAAAGTACAGGGATTAATGAAAAACTGTTTTTT.

This clone appeared a single time. The gene calls are TRBV30 and TRBJ2-1; D remains ambiguous. Germline V gene sequence: CDR1 GTSNPN, CDR2 SVGIG (reference sequence). The CDR3 consists of 12 residues. Trimming cost V 2 bases and J 5 bases, with 7 bases left between them. For the CDR3, the DNA is TGTGCCTGGAGTTGGGCCGACAATGAGCAGTTCTTC. Its translation: CAWSWADNEQFF.

The chain recombines TRBV5-5 with TRBJ2-7; no firm D call. The CDR3 extends over 15 amino acids. V was clipped by 2 bases and J by 5 bases, with 17 bases between them. Germline CDR1 is SGHKS and CDR2 is YYEKEE (reference sequence). The CDR3 spells CASSLTGGDHNEQYF. In DNA form, the CDR3 reads TGTGCCAGCAGCTTAACCGGTGGAGACCACAACGAGCAGTACTTC.

The chain couples TRBV21-1 to TRBJ2-1; TRBD1, the table's D call, lacks a check against the DNA. TRBV21-1 is classified as a pseudogene. The CDR3 has 12 amino acids. CDR3 sequence (DNA): TGTGCCAGCAGCAAAGGTCAGTATGAGCAGTTCTTC. Amino acid sequence: CASSKGQYEQFF.

This clone was seen repeatedly, ten times or more. The rearrangement joins TRBV3-1 (or the pseudogene TRBV3-2) to TRBJ2-1; 7 bases match TRBD2. CDR1 and CDR2 (germline): LGHDT, YNNKEL (reference sequence). V lost 1 base to trimming and J lost 13 bases; unmatched junction nucleotides: 7. CDR3 length: 13 amino acids. CDR3 residues: CASSQVPLASQFF. In DNA form, the CDR3 reads TGTGCCAGCAGCCAAGTCCCACTAGCGTCACAGTTCTTC.

The chain uses TRBV5-5 and TRBJ1-1; tentative D call: TRBD1 (5 bases). The CDR3 sequence is 15 residues long. Germline values: CDR1 SGHKS, CDR2 YYEKEE (reference sequence). V was clipped by 1 base and J by 1 base, with 11 bases between them. This CDR3 reads CASSLLEGANTEAFF. As DNA, the CDR3 is TGTGCCAGCAGCTTGTTGGAAGGGGCGAACACTGAAGCTTTCTTT.

The genes are TRBV6-1 and TRBJ2-4; D not resolved. Trimming took 1 base from V and 0 from J, leaving 10 bases between them. The CDR3 spans 16 residues. Germline assignment: CDR1 MNHNS and CDR2 SASEGT. CDR3 in DNA: TGTGCCAGCAGTGAAGGACTTACCCTAGCCAAAAACATTCAGTACTTC. Translating it yields CASSEGLTLAKNIQYF.

This sequence joins TRBV3-1 (or the pseudogene TRBV3-2) and TRBJ2-7, with no clear D. Germline loops: CDR1 LGHDT, CDR2 YNNKEL (reference sequence). CDR3 length: 13 amino acids. Trimming took 2 bases from V and 6 from J, leaving 11 bases between them. The CDR3 region has the DNA TGTGCCAGCAGCCAAACGCGTGTCCGCGAGCAGTACTTC. Translating gives CASSQTRVREQYF.

This chain joins TRBV10-3 and TRBJ2-7; tentatively, D is TRBD1 (5 bases). Trimming removed 6 bases from V and 0 bases from J, with 12 bases in between. The CDR3 loop spans 14 amino acids. Germline V lookup: CDR1 ENHRY, CDR2 SYGVKD. This chain's CDR3 is CAISQGDSSYEQYF. The CDR3, as DNA: TGTGCCATCAGCCAGGGTGACAGCTCCTACGAGCAGTACTTC.

The gene calls are TRBV5-1 and TRBJ2-7; maybe TRBD2 (5 bases). Germline CDR1 is SGHRS and CDR2 is YFSETQ. Trimming stripped 4 bases from V and 0 bases from J, with 17 bases between. The CDR3 runs 16 residues. The CDR3: CASSLGSGPSSYEQYF. The CDR3 DNA reads as TGCGCCAGCAGCCTGGGGAGCGGCCCTAGCTCCTACGAGCAGTACTTC.

This clone was picked up a small number of times. The chain recombines TRBV4-1 with TRBJ2-2; D gene unclear. The germline V gene has CDR1 MGHRA and CDR2 YSYEKL. The CDR3 contains 13 residues. The germline V and J ends were trimmed by 1 base and 6 bases, with 6 bases remaining between them. The DNA for the CDR3 is TGCGCCAGCAGCCAAGTATCTGCCGGGGAGCTGTTTTTT. This gives the protein CASSQVSAGELFF.